This TCR beta chain was sequenced in a study of OX40 agonist ivuxolimab in advanced cancers. Study-wide results and caveats: The study observed clonal expansion of CD4+ and CD8+ blood T cells by week 6 at 0.1 to 3.0 mg/kg.

For this clone: The antigen is unknown.

Data came from immunoSEQ multiplex PCR; TCRdb stores just in-frame clones and leaves some out. Of about 64,000 clones in the sample, 84% are singletons; the top ten hold 2% to 3%. This TCR derives from an adult with an advanced solid tumor such as melanoma, head and neck, liver or kidney cancer. Source: CD4+ or CD8+ T cells sorted from blood, taken in a trial of the OX40 agonist ivuxolimab.

The CDR3 sequence: CASGLAENTEAFF. Written as DNA, the CDR3 is TGTGCTAGTGGTTTAGCAGAGAACACTGAAGCTTTCTTT. The chain carries TRBV12-5 and TRBJ1-1; D call uncertain. The CDR3 length is 13 residues. Germline V gene sequence: CDR1 LGHNT, CDR2 FRNRAP. Trimming removed 3 bases at V and 1 base at J, with 6 bases between. Full variable domain (outside the CDR3, taken from reference TRBV12-5 and TRBJ1-1): DARVTQTPRHKVTEMGQEVTMRCQPILGHNTVFWYRQTMMQGLELLAYFRNRAPLDDSGMPKDRFSAEMPDATLATLKIQPSEPRDSAVYFCASGLAENTEAFFGQGTRLTVV.